Listed below are T cell receptor beta chains from one sample, sequenced in a study of blood T cell repertoires in COVID-19. Produced via immunoSEQ multiplex PCR; TCRdb's table is partial and in-frame only. The top ten hold 5% to 7% of the sample, which has approximately 300,000 clones, about 89% seen once. Source material: peripheral blood. These receptors were obtained from a man aged 18 to 30 who had recovered from COVID-19. The CDR3 runs from the conserved cysteine through the conserved F or W. Fields, in order: V gene, clone size, D gene, J gene, CDR3 DNA, CDR3 protein. D genes are given only for firm matches. A clone size is listed for some rows: how often the clone was seen (once, few, many), or a class if it is expanded.

>TRBV21-1|NA|NA|TRBJ1-1
TGTGCCAGCAGCTTTAGGCTGGACAGTTCATTGAACACTGAAGCTTTCTTT
CASSFRLDSSLNTEAFF
>TRBV6-6|NA|TRBD1|TRBJ2-7
TGTGCCAGCAGTCGAAGCGGAGGACAGGGAAATGTCGAGCAGTACTTC
CASSRSGGQGNVEQYF
>TRBV21-1|NA|NA|TRBJ2-1
TGTGCCAGCAGCGCCTACCAGTTCGGACAGGGTGTCAATGAGCAGTTCTTC
CASSAYQFGQGVNEQFF
>TRBV29-1|NA|TRBD1|TRBJ1-2
TGCAGCGTTGAGGGACAGGGCCTCACAGCTAACTATGGCTACACCTTC
CSVEGQGLTANYGYTF
>TRBV10-3|NA|NA|TRBJ1-4
TGTGCCATCAGTGAGTCGATCGGTTCGCCAGGCCGTAGGGAAAAACTGTTTTTT
CAISESIGSPGRREKLFF
>TRBV19|NA|TRBD1|TRBJ1-1
TGTGCCAGTATCTTATCGGGACAGTCAACTGAAGCTTTCTTT
CASILSGQSTEAFF
>TRBV11-2|NA|TRBD1|TRBJ1-1
TGTGCCAGCAGCTTAGGAAAAGGGACAGGGGGCCGGTCCACTGAAGCTTTCTTT
CASSLGKGTGGRSTEAFF
>TRBV3-1/TRBV3-2|NA|NA|TRBJ2-7
TGTGCCAGCAGTACAGGGCACGAGCAGTACTTC
CASSTGHEQYF
>TRBV11-2|NA|NA|TRBJ1-6
TGTGCCAGCAGCTTAAGGGAGGGATGGAATTCACCCCTCCACTTT
CASSLREGWNSPLHF
>TRBV3-1/TRBV3-2|NA|TRBD1|TRBJ2-3
TGTGCCAGCAGCCCGACCTTTGGACAGGGCACAGATACGCAGTATTTT
CASSPTFGQGTDTQYF
>TRBV7-2|once|TRBD1|TRBJ2-5
TGTGCCAGCAGCGTGCCGGGACAGGGGTTAAAGGAGACCCAGTACTTC
CASSVPGQGLKETQYF
>TRBV15|NA|TRBD1|TRBJ1-2
TGTGCCACCAGCATGACAGGGGGTGGGTTATATGGCTACACCTTC
CATSMTGGGLYGYTF
>TRBV5-6|NA|TRBD1|TRBJ1-5
TGTGCCAGCAGCTTGGCGACAGGGTCAAACAATCAGCCCCAGCATTTT
CASSLATGSNNQPQHF
>TRBV27|few|NA|TRBJ1-6
TGTGCCAGCAGTTTGACAGCGAGCTTGTATAATTCACCCCTCCACTTT
CASSLTASLYNSPLHF
>TRBV13|NA|NA|TRBJ2-1
TGTGCCAGCAGTCCACAGGGCCCTACGTACAATGAGCAGTTCTTC
CASSPQGPTYNEQFF
>TRBV6-5|NA|NA|TRBJ2-5
TGTGCCAGCAGTTACTCGGGTACAGGGTGGGAGACCCAGTACTTC
CASSYSGTGWETQYF
>TRBV10-3|NA|TRBD1|TRBJ1-6
TGTGCCATCAATGGTAGACAGGGGCTACATTCACCCCTCCACTTT
CAINGRQGLHSPLHF
>TRBV6-2/TRBV6-3|NA|NA|TRBJ1-5
TGTGCCAGCAGTTACGGGGGGAGCAATCAGCCCCAGCATTTT
CASSYGGSNQPQHF
>TRBV18|NA|NA|TRBJ2-5
TGTGCCAGCTCACCGGGACACCTCAACGGGCAAGAGACCCAGTACTTC
CASSPGHLNGQETQYF
>TRBV3-1/TRBV3-2|NA|TRBD2|TRBJ2-3
TGTGCCAGCAGCCAAGGGAGTAGCGGGACCCTCACAGATACGCAGTATTTT
CASSQGSSGTLTDTQYF
>TRBV7-9|NA|NA|TRBJ1-2
TGTGCCAGCAGCTTAGCCGACAGTGTCTGGGGCTATGGCTACACCTTC
CASSLADSVWGYGYTF
>TRBV5-1|NA|NA|TRBJ2-7
TGCGCCAGCAGCCCCTCAGGGGCCTCCTACGAGCAGTACTTC
CASSPSGASYEQYF
>TRBV11-2|NA|NA|TRBJ2-7
TGTGCCAGCAGCTTAGGGCTCCACGACTACGAGCAGTACTTC
CASSLGLHDYEQYF
>TRBV14|NA|TRBD1|TRBJ2-1
TGTGCCAGCAGCCAAGTAGGGACAGGGGTCTACAATGAGCAGTTCTTC
CASSQVGTGVYNEQFF
>TRBV3-1/TRBV3-2|NA|TRBD2|TRBJ2-7
TGTGCCAGCAGCCGAGTCCCCTCCGGGACTAGGTTTTACGAGCAGTACTTC
CASSRVPSGTRFYEQYF
>TRBV6-2/TRBV6-3|NA|TRBD1|TRBJ2-3
TGTGCCAGCAGTCGACCGGGACAGGGGGCTCCAGATACGCAGTATTTT
CASSRPGQGAPDTQYF
>TRBV5-1|once|TRBD2|TRBJ2-5
TGCGCCAGCAGCTTCGGGAAAAAGACTAGCGGGCTAGAGACCCAGTACTTC
CASSFGKKTSGLETQYF
>TRBV2|NA|TRBD1|TRBJ1-6
TGTGCCAGCAGTGCTCGACAGGGGGCAGTTTCACCCCTCCACTTT
CASSARQGAVSPLHF
>TRBV5-4|NA|NA|TRBJ2-6
TGTGCCAGCGAACTCCCCGGGGCCAACGTCCTGACTTTC
CASELPGANVLTF
>TRBV12-3/TRBV12-4|NA|NA|TRBJ1-1
TGTGCCAGCACCACCATTGGGGGGGGAGAAGCTTTCTTT
CASTTIGGGEAFF
>TRBV4-2|many|TRBD1|TRBJ1-4
TGTGCCAGCAGCCAAGCCGATACAGGGGTTAATGAAAAACTGTTTTTT
CASSQADTGVNEKLFF